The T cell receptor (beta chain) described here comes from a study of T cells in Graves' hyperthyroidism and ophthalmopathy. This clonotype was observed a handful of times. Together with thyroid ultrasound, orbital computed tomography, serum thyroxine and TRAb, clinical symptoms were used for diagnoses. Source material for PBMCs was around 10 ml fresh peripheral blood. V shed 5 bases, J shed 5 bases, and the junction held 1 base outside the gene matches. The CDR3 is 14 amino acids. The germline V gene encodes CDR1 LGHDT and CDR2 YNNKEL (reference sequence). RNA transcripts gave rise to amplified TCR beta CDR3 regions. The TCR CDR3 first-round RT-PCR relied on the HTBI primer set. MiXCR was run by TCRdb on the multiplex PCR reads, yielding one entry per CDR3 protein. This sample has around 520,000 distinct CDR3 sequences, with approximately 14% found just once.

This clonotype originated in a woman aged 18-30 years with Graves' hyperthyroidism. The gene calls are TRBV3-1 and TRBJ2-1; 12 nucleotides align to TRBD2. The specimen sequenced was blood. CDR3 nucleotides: TGTGCCAGCAGCACTAGCGGGAGGCACAATGAGCAGTTCTTC. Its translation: CASSTSGRHNEQFF.